This T cell receptor (beta chain) was sequenced in a study of blood T cells in healthy people across ages. Per the germline V gene, CDR1 is SQVTM and CDR2 is ANQGSEA. CDR3 length: 15 amino acids. V dropped 3 bases and J dropped 11; count of bases not matched to a gene: 18. Together with a sample-barcoded 5' primer, a J-beta primer mix was included in a second PCR lasting 7 to 11 cycles. TCRdb processed the 5' RACE reads anew with MiXCR; each CDR3 protein has one entry. The sample comprises about 1.8 million distinct CDR3 sequences, about 50% of which are singletons, and less than 2.5% rests with the top ten. General study findings and limits: Estimated diversity that came from one million T cells was considered an underestimate.

Notes on this clonotype: The antigen remains undetermined.

This sequence joins TRBV29-1 and TRBJ2-5; 7 bases are shared with TRBD1. Sequenced material: blood. The sequence was collected from a middle-aged woman in good health. The DNA of the CDR3 is TGCAGCGTTGATTATGGGACAGAAATGAGGGGTGAGCAGTACTTC. Its translation: CSVDYGTEMRGEQYF.